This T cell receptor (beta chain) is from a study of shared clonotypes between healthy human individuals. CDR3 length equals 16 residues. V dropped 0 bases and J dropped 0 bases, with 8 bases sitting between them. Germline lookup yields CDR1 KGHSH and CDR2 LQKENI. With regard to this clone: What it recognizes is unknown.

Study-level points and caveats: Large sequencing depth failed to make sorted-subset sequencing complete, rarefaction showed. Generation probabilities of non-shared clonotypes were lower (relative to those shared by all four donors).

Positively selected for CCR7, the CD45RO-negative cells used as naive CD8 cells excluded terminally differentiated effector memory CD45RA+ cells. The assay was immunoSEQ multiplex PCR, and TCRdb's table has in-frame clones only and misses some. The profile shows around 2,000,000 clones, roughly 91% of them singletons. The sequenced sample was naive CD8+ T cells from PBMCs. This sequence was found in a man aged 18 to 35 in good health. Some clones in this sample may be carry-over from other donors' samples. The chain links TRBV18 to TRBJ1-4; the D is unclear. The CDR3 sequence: CASSPPEGSTNEKLFF. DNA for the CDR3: TGTGCCAGCTCACCACCGGAAGGGTCAACTAATGAAAAACTGTTTTTT.